The 6 T cell receptor beta chains reported below all come from one sample, sequenced in a study of shared clonotypes between healthy human individuals. Profiled with immunoSEQ multiplex PCR; TCRdb holds only in-frame clones, not every one. Of millions of clones in the sample, about 92% were seen once. What was sequenced was naive CD4+ T cells from PBMCs. Subset reported: CD45RA+ positively selected. The receptors stem from a man aged 18 to 29 in good health. Some clones in this sample may be carry-over from other donors' samples.

A remark on this clone: Other DNA sequences in this specimen translate into the identical CDR3. The chain carries TRBV5-1 and TRBJ1-5; D may be TRBD1 (5 bases). In germline, CDR1 is SGHRS, CDR2 YFSETQ. The V end was cut by 5 bases, the J end by 1 base, with 7 bases between. The CDR3 runs 13 residues. This chain's CDR3 is CASSRDSNQPQHF. The CDR3 DNA reads as TGCGCCAGCAGTCGGGACAGCAATCAGCCCCAGCATTTT.

The J gene is TRBJ1-3, the V gene TRBV4-3, with unresolved D. The CDR3 consists of 15 residues. Germline V lookup: CDR1 LGHNA, CDR2 YSLEER. Trimming removed 0 bases at V and 4 bases at J, with 10 bases between. CDR3 residues: CASSQEEIPGNTIYF. The CDR3 DNA follows: TGCGCCAGCAGCCAAGAAGAGATCCCCGGAAACACCATATATTTT.

The chain joins TRBV11-2 to TRBJ1-1; TRBD1 is a possible D gene (5 bases). This CDR3 comprises 14 residues. Trimming took 2 bases from V and 3 from J, leaving 10 bases between them. Germline V gene sequence: CDR1 SGHAT, CDR2 FQNNGV. DNA of the CDR3: TGTGCCAGCAGCTTACTAGGGGATTACACTGAAGCTTTCTTT. Translation gives CASSLLGDYTEAFF.

The V gene is TRBV7-2, the J gene TRBJ1-5; D may be TRBD1 (5 bases). V was trimmed by 0 bases and J by 6 bases, leaving 12 bases between them. Germline loops: CDR1 SGHTA, CDR2 FQGNSA. The CDR3 is 15 residues long. CDR3 region: CASSLAGGEGQPQHF. CDR3 bases: TGTGCCAGCAGCTTAGCGGGAGGGGAGGGTCAGCCCCAGCATTTT.

This rearrangement joins TRBV18 to TRBJ2-5; possibly TRBD2 for D (5 bases). Germline assignment: CDR1 KGHSH and CDR2 LQKENI. CDR3 length: 17 residues. V was pared by 3 bases and J by 5 bases, with 22 bases between. The CDR3 loop is CASSPSLGVDGRETQYF. The CDR3 DNA reads TGTGCCAGCTCACCTTCTCTCGGGGTGGATGGCCGGGAGACCCAGTACTTC.

This clone was detected only a few times. The same CDR3 is also encoded by other DNA sequences in this sample. The chain uses TRBV9 and TRBJ1-1; D is unresolved. The V gene lost 0 bases and the J gene lost 2 bases, with 5 bases spanning the gap. The CDR3 consists of 13 residues. Germline values: CDR1 SGDLS, CDR2 YYNGEE. CDR3 bases: TGTGCCAGCAGCGTAGCTCAAAACACTGAAGCTTTCTTT. Translating gives CASSVAQNTEAFF. The full variable domain, its missing parts supplied by reference TRBV9 and TRBJ1-1, is DSGVTQTPKHLITATGQRVTLRCSPRSGDLSVYWYQQSLDQGLQFLIQYYNGEERAKGNILERFSAQQFPDLHSELNLSSLELGDSALYFCASSVAQNTEAFFGQGTRLTVV.